In this sample, the clone carrying this T cell receptor beta chain turned up once. This sample stems from a study of cytomegalovirus exposure and HLA in healthy donors. PCR involved 60 Vbeta and 13 Jbeta primers. TCRdb's copy holds only in-frame clones and misses some; the assay was immunoSEQ multiplex PCR. The data hold 140,000 to 150,000 clones, with 68% observed a single time. The germline CDR1 and CDR2 sequences are SGHTA and FQGNSA. The V segment lost 5 bases and the J segment 7 bases; nucleotides outside the gene matches: 11. This CDR3 has 16 residues. The origin of this receptor is a man between 60 and 70 years old in good health and CMV-seronegative. The chain carries TRBV7-2 and TRBJ2-2, with TRBD2 identical over 9 bases. Material for sequencing was PBMCs. CDR3 coding DNA: TGTGCCAGCAGCCCCGGAGCGGGAGGCCCCGTCGGGGAGCTGTTTTTT. Its translation: CASSPGAGGPVGELFF.